Below are 29 T cell receptor beta chains sequenced from a single sample in a study of technical replicates of blood from a few donors. Generated by immunoSEQ multiplex PCR, the TCRdb table keeps only in-frame clones and is missing some. The table has just under 100,000 clones, 95% seen once. What was sequenced was T cells isolated from PBMCs. These receptors all come from a human donor in good health.

The V and J genes are TRBV11-2 and TRBJ2-3, with 10 positions matching TRBD2. V dropped 0 bases and J dropped 1; count of bases not matched to a gene: 10. CDR1 SGHAT and CDR2 FQNNGV come from the germline V gene. There are 19 residues in the CDR3. In DNA, the CDR3 is TGTGCCAGCAGCTTAGATGGTACTAGCGGGGCTCGGGGCACAGATACGCAGTATTTT. Translating it yields CASSLDGTSGARGTDTQYF.

CDR3 nucleotides: TGTGCCAGCAGCGCGGGATCACTAGCTGGAGAGCAGTTCTTC. Translated, it gives CASSAGSLAGEQFF. The J gene is TRBJ2-1, the V gene TRBV9, with D possibly being TRBD2 (6 bases). The length of the CDR3 is 14 residues. V lost 3 bases to trimming and J lost 10 bases, with 17 bases between them. Germline lookup yields CDR1 SGDLS and CDR2 YYNGEE.

The chain uses TRBV10-1 and TRBJ2-7, with 10 nucleotides matching TRBD1. The CDR3 is made up of 16 amino acids. Germline V gives CDR1 WNHNN, CDR2 SYGVQD (reference sequence). Trimming at V came to 6 bases and at J to 5 bases, leaving 13 bases not matched to a gene. Here the CDR3 DNA reads TGCGCCAGCAGCCCAGGGGGATTGGGACAGGGGCACGAGCAGTACTTC. Translation: CASSPGGLGQGHEQYF.

The chain is built from TRBV28 and TRBJ1-1, with D perhaps matching TRBD1 (6 bases). The CDR3 sequence is 15 residues long. The V gene lost 6 bases and the J gene lost 0 bases, with 14 bases spanning the gap. Germline values: CDR1 MDHEN, CDR2 SYDVKM. CDR3 nucleotide sequence: TGTGCCAGCAGCTCTGCCGGACAGTTGAACACTGAAGCTTTCTTT. Amino acids: CASSSAGQLNTEAFF.

The V call is TRBV7-3, the J call TRBJ2-2, with 9 bases that match TRBD1. V lost 5 bases and J lost 3; bases outside the gene matches: 7. The CDR3 has 16 residues. CDR1 and CDR2 from the germline V gene are SGHTA and FQGTGA. The CDR3 loop reads CASSPPDRGDTGELFF. In DNA form, the CDR3 reads TGTGCCAGCAGCCCCCCGGACAGGGGAGACACCGGGGAGCTGTTTTTT.

The rearrangement joins TRBV27 to TRBJ2-7, with TRBD1 identical over 12 bases. In germline, CDR1 is MNHEY, CDR2 SMNVEV (reference sequence). The ends lost 6 bases at V and 6 bases at J; junction bases unmatched: 6. The CDR3 consists of 14 residues. In DNA form, the CDR3 reads TGTGCCAGCAGCCCCGGGACAGGGGGCCCCGAGCAGTACTTC. Residues: CASSPGTGGPEQYF.

V is TRBV5-1 and J is TRBJ2-3; a weak D match, TRBD1 (6 bases). Per the germline V gene, CDR1 is SGHRS and CDR2 is YFSETQ. Trimming took off 4 bases at V and 0 bases at J, with 9 bases between the two ends. CDR3 size: 14 residues. For the CDR3, the DNA is TGCGCCAGCAGCAGGACAGCCAGCACAGATACGCAGTATTTT. Translating gives CASSRTASTDTQYF.

This rearrangement joins TRBV9 to TRBJ1-6, with D tentatively TRBD1 (5 bases). Looked up from germline, CDR1 is SGDLS and CDR2 is YYNGEE. Trimming left V 0 bases short and J 9 bases short, with 13 bases between. The CDR3 runs to 15 residues. Here the CDR3 reads CASSVDRDQGSPLHF. The DNA of the CDR3 is TGTGCCAGCAGCGTAGATAGAGATCAGGGTTCACCCCTCCACTTT.

This chain links TRBV19 with TRBJ2-7; 8 positions match TRBD2. This CDR3 is 16 amino acids long. The V gene end was trimmed by 5 bases and the J gene end by 2 bases; junction bases not matched to a gene: 11. Germline V gives CDR1 LNHDA, CDR2 SQIVND (reference sequence). In DNA, the CDR3 is TGTGCCAGTAGTGCGGGAGGCCCGAGCCCAACCTACGAGCAGTACTTC. It is translated as CASSAGGPSPTYEQYF.

The rearrangement links TRBV13 to TRBJ2-5, with D possibly being TRBD1 (7 bases). Germline V gene lookup returns CDR1 PRHDT and CDR2 FYEKMQ (reference sequence). With 5 bases removed from V and 5 bases from J, the gap between germline ends came to 15 bases. CDR3 length: 14 residues. The CDR3 DNA follows: TGTGCCAGCAGCCCCCAGGGGGGATGGGAGACCCAGTACTTC. This codes for CASSPQGGWETQYF.

The rearrangement uses TRBV4-1 and TRBJ2-2; D not resolved. With 3 bases removed from V and 2 bases from J, the gap between germline ends came to 7 bases. Germline loops: CDR1 MGHRA, CDR2 YSYEKL. The CDR3 is made up of 14 amino acids. The CDR3 reads CASSQALNTGELFF. The CDR3 coding sequence is TGCGCCAGCAGCCAGGCCCTTAACACCGGGGAGCTGTTTTTT.

This clone occurred once. One junction end does not reproduce the germline sequence, and a read error may be involved. The genes are TRBV6-1 and TRBJ2-7; weak D call: TRBD1 (6 bases). The V gene's germline CDR1 is MNHNS and CDR2 SASEGT. This CDR3 comprises 11 residues. CDR3 nucleotides: TGTGCCAGCAGCCGGAGGACAGTTGTTCGCTTC. This codes for CASSRRTVVRF.

This chain links TRBV11-2 with TRBJ1-1, with D uncertain. V lost 5 bases, J lost 2 bases, and 24 bases lay in between. The CDR3 has 18 amino acids. Germline V lookup: CDR1 SGHAT, CDR2 FQNNGV. DNA for the CDR3: TGTGCCAGCAGCATACTAATACCACGGGTTGGCAGAAACACTGAAGCTTTCTTT. Protein: CASSILIPRVGRNTEAFF. Combining the CDR3 with reference TRBV11-2 and TRBJ1-1 gives the whole variable domain EAGVAQSPRYKIIEKRQSVAFWCNPISGHATLYWYQQILGQGPKLLIQFQNNGVVDDSQLPKDRFSAERLKGVDSTLKIQPAKLEDSAVYLCASSILIPRVGRNTEAFFGQGTRLTVV.

V is TRBV7-9 and J is TRBJ2-1; TRBD2 agrees at 10 bases. Germline loops: CDR1 SEHNR, CDR2 FQNEAQ (reference sequence). The CDR3 sequence is 18 residues long. V was pared by 2 bases and J by 9 bases, with 16 bases of the junction left unmatched. CDR3 amino acids: CASSLFFGLAGELGEQFF. CDR3 nucleotides: TGTGCCAGCAGCTTATTTTTCGGGCTAGCGGGAGAACTGGGTGAGCAGTTCTTC.

CDR3 sequence: CASSLSYTSGVYEQYF. The CDR3 coding sequence is TGTGCCAGCAGCTTAAGTTACACTAGCGGGGTCTACGAGCAGTACTTC. This sequence joins TRBV13 and TRBJ2-7; TRBD2 matches 10 bases. Trimming took 2 bases from V and 3 from J; bases not matched to a gene: 7. This CDR3 comprises 16 residues. Germline CDR1 PRHDT, CDR2 FYEKMQ (reference sequence).

This clone came up once. Here the CDR3 reads CASSRTVANYGYTF. The CDR3 nucleotides read TGTGCCAGTAGTAGGACAGTTGCTAACTATGGCTACACCTTC. This chain links TRBV19 with TRBJ1-2, with a weak D call TRBD1 (6 bases). The V end was cut by 4 bases, the J end by 0 bases, with 9 bases between. The V gene's germline CDR1 is LNHDA and CDR2 SQIVND (reference sequence). The CDR3 runs to 14 residues. Based on the CDR3 plus reference TRBV19 and TRBJ1-2, the full variable domain is DGGITQSPKYLFRKEGQNVTLSCEQNLNHDAMYWYRQDPGQGLRLIYYSQIVNDFQKGDIAEGYSVSREKKESFPLTVTSAQKNPTAFYLCASSRTVANYGYTFGSGTRLTVV.

This clone was recorded only once. This chain links TRBV29-1 with TRBJ2-5, with TRBD2 matching 8 bases. With 8 bases clipped from V and 5 bases from J, the junction kept 10 bases outside the gene matches. This CDR3 has 13 amino acids. CDR1 is SQVTM, CDR2 ANQGSEA, per germline. This CDR3 reads CSTGSGRRETQYF. Written as DNA, the CDR3 is TGCAGCACTGGGAGCGGGAGAAGGGAGACCCAGTACTTC.

The chain carries TRBV7-9 and TRBJ1-2, with unresolved D. Germline values: CDR1 SEHNR, CDR2 FQNEAQ (reference sequence). The V end lost 3 bases, the J end lost 3 bases, and 5 bases lay between the germline ends. CDR3 length: 12 residues. CDR3 in DNA: TGTGCCAGCAGCTTGGGAGACTATGGCTACACCTTC. This codes for CASSLGDYGYTF.

J is TRBJ1-4 and V is TRBV5-5; TRBD1 is a possible D gene (5 bases). The CDR3 runs 15 residues. From germline, CDR1 is SGHKS and CDR2 YYEKEE (reference sequence). Deletions cut 5 bases from V and 3 bases from J, with 14 bases between. The CDR3 sequence is CASRIRGSPNEKLFF. CDR3 DNA: TGTGCCAGCAGAATAAGGGGTTCCCCTAATGAAAAACTGTTTTTT.

The rearrangement joins TRBV27 to TRBJ1-4; the D gene is possibly TRBD1 (5 bases). Germline CDR1 is MNHEY and CDR2 is SMNVEV (reference sequence). Trimming left V 2 bases short and J 0 bases short, with 7 bases between. The CDR3 is 15 amino acids. In nucleotides, the CDR3 is TGTGCCAGCAGTTTAGACAGCTCAACTAATGAAAAACTGTTTTTT. It encodes CASSLDSSTNEKLFF.

In its sample, this clone was seen once. The chain joins TRBV10-3 to TRBJ2-5, with a possible D match to TRBD2 (6 bases). Germline CDR1 and CDR2: ENHRY and SYGVKD. The CDR3 consists of 13 residues. Trimming left V 7 bases short and J 1 base short, with 10 bases between. The CDR3 reads CAITSGVQETQYF. The CDR3 DNA sequence: TGTGCCATCACTTCGGGGGTCCAAGAGACCCAGTACTTC.

The chain uses TRBV4-2 and TRBJ2-3, with TRBD2 identical over 9 bases. The CDR3 sequence is 17 residues long. Unmatched junction bases numbered 6, after V lost 0 bases and J lost 2 bases. CDR1 and CDR2 from the germline V gene are LGHNA and YNFKEQ. In DNA form, the CDR3 reads TGTGCCAGCAGCCAAGAGAGGGCGGGGGGGAACACAGATACGCAGTATTTT. It translates to CASSQERAGGNTDTQYF.

The chain is built from TRBV2 and TRBJ2-5, with 7 bases aligning to TRBD2. V shed 6 bases, J shed 1 base, and the junction held 8 bases outside the gene matches. CDR1 is SNHLY, CDR2 FYNNEI, per germline. The CDR3 extends over 15 amino acids. CDR3 sequence: CASRTTGGPQETQYF. CDR3 DNA sequence: TGTGCCAGCAGGACGACGGGGGGACCCCAAGAGACCCAGTACTTC.

CDR3 bases: TGTGCCAGCAGTGAAGAAGCAGGGGCAGGAGATACGCAGTATTTT. Amino acid sequence: CASSEEAGAGDTQYF. The V and J genes are TRBV25-1 and TRBJ2-3; TRBD1 is a possible D gene (6 bases). This CDR3 is 15 amino acids long. Trimming took 2 bases from V and 5 from J, leaving 14 bases between them. CDR1 and CDR2 (germline): MGHDK, SYGVNS.

The gene calls are TRBV5-6 and TRBJ1-1, with 8 bases that match TRBD1. The CDR3 consists of 15 residues. V lost 4 bases and J lost 1; bases outside the gene matches: 6. CDR1 and CDR2 from the germline V gene are SGHDT and YYEEEE. This CDR3 reads CASSQGTGGNTEAFF. CDR3 coding DNA: TGTGCCAGCAGCCAGGGGACAGGTGGGAACACTGAAGCTTTCTTT. Looking up the rest from reference TRBV5-6 and TRBJ1-1 gives the full variable domain: DAGVTQSPTHLIKTRGQQVTLRCSPKSGHDTVSWYQQALGQGPQFIFQYYEEEERQRGNFPDRFSGHQFPNYSSELNVNALLLGDSALYLCASSQGTGGNTEAFFGQGTRLTVV.

The V and J genes are TRBV19 and TRBJ1-5; D remains ambiguous. The CDR3 contains 16 residues. The germline gives CDR1 LNHDA, CDR2 SQIVND (reference sequence). The V end was cut by 3 bases, the J end by 3 bases, with 15 bases between. DNA for the CDR3: TGTGCCAGTAGTATTACAGCCCCTGAATACAATCAGCCCCAGCATTTT. Translation gives CASSITAPEYNQPQHF.

J is TRBJ1-6 and V is TRBV2; D uncertain. Trimming took off 4 bases at V and 6 bases at J, with 19 bases between the two ends. CDR3 length: 17 residues. Germline CDR1 and CDR2: SNHLY and FYNNEI. The CDR3, as DNA: TGTGCCAGCAGTGCATCCTGGGCGCACCAGTCTAATTCACCCCTCCACTTT. Protein sequence: CASSASWAHQSNSPLHF.

V and J are TRBV7-8 and TRBJ2-1, with TRBD2 matching over 13 bases. The CDR3 spans 15 residues. Germline CDR1 is SGHVS and CDR2 is FQNEAQ. V lost 3 bases to trimming and J lost 9 bases; unmatched junction nucleotides: 5. CDR3 DNA sequence: TGTGCCAGCAGCTTTACTAGCGGGGGGGCAGGTGAGCAGTTCTTC. As protein: CASSFTSGGAGEQFF.

The CDR3 spells CASSSAGQGDEKLFF. DNA of the CDR3: TGTGCCAGTAGTAGTGCTGGACAGGGAGATGAAAAACTGTTTTTT. This chain joins TRBV19 and TRBJ1-4; TRBD1 agrees at 8 bases. The germline gives CDR1 LNHDA, CDR2 SQIVND (reference sequence). Trimming took 4 bases from V and 6 from J; bases not matched to a gene: 7. The CDR3 runs to 15 residues.